This T cell receptor beta chain was captured in a study of shared clonotypes between healthy human individuals. Regarding this clone: Its antigen is unidentified.

Selected positively for CCR7 and CD45RO-negative, naive CD8 cells excluded terminally differentiated effector memory CD45RA+ cells. Study-wide results and caveats: What limited the represented genetic and exposure-history diversity was the small number of donors.

V gave up 3 bases and J gave up 0 bases, with 17 bases separating them. This CDR3 has 17 amino acids. CDR1 is LNHNV, CDR2 YYDKDF, per germline (reference sequence). The protocol was immunoSEQ multiplex PCR, while the TCRdb copy is restricted to in-frame clones and leaves out a portion. Of 2 million to 2.5 million clones listed, about 94% are singletons. The rearrangement links TRBV15 to TRBJ1-2; D gene unclear. Material: naive CD8+ T cells sorted from blood. The TCR was taken from a man aged 18 to 30 in good health. CDR3 nucleotide sequence: TGTGCCACCAGCAGGCTTCCCCCAGAACCAGCTAACTATGGCTACACCTTC. Its translation is CATSRLPPEPANYGYTF.